The 11 T cell receptor beta chains in this list originate from one sample, sequenced in a study of T-cell reconstitution after alpha-beta-depleted transplantation in children. Using unique molecular identifiers, the investigators prepared the TCRbeta library. TCRdb re-called the PCR reads through MiXCR, storing one row per CDR3 protein. The table lists about 340,000 distinct CDR3 sequences, 15% to 20% of them singletons. Specimen: PBMCs, mostly from graft donor cells, collected 360 days after TCRalphabeta/CD19-depleted stem cell transplant. The receptor source for this set is a male patient between 2 and 15 years old who had a stem cell transplant for acute lymphoblastic leukemia, so the T cells may come from the graft donor.

In its sample, this clonotype was seen a few times. This sequence joins TRBV12-3 or TRBV12-4 and TRBJ1-5, with no clear D. CDR3 length equals 15 residues. The V end lost 6 bases, the J end lost 3 bases, and 15 bases lay between the germline ends. For the CDR3, the DNA is TGTGCCAGCAGCCCCTTCCCCGGACTCAATCAGCCCCAGCATTTT. Residues: CASSPFPGLNQPQHF.

V gene TRBV29-1 combines with J gene TRBJ2-1; 8 positions agree with TRBD1. The CDR3 runs 15 residues. J lost 5 bases, V lost 5 bases, and 11 bases had no gene match. Germline loops: CDR1 SQVTM, CDR2 ANQGSEA. For the CDR3, the DNA is TGCAGCGTTCACCGAGGACAGGGCGGCAACAATGAGCAGTTCTTC. The encoded protein is CSVHRGQGGNNEQFF.

This clonotype was seen repeatedly, ten times or more. The V and J genes are TRBV6-2 or TRBV6-3 and TRBJ2-2, with 7 bases that match TRBD1. Germline trimming cut 2 bases from V and 9 bases from J; bases unmatched to any gene: 15. This CDR3 contains 17 residues. Germline CDR1 MNHEY, CDR2 SVGEGT. This CDR3 is CASSYRGLIQGTRELFF. CDR3 DNA: TGTGCCAGCAGTTACCGGGGCTTGATACAGGGGACCCGGGAGCTGTTTTTT.

The V gene is TRBV7-6, the J gene TRBJ2-1, with D possibly being TRBD2 (5 bases). Germline-derived CDR1 and CDR2 are SGHVS and FNYEAQ. V lost 5 bases, J lost 7 bases, and 18 bases lay in between. CDR3 length equals 15 residues. The CDR3 region has the DNA TGTGCCAGCAGCCTTAGAACGGGGAGCGTGAATGAGCAGTTCTTC. Amino acids: CASSLRTGSVNEQFF.

V gene TRBV6-2 or TRBV6-3 combines with J gene TRBJ2-2; a possible D gene is TRBD1 (6 bases). Deletions cut 6 bases from V and 5 bases from J, with 19 bases between. CDR1 and CDR2 from the germline V gene are MNHEY and SVGEGT. The CDR3 runs to 16 residues. As DNA, the CDR3 is TGTGCCAGCAGACCCAGGGGTCTGGTAGAGACCGGGGAGCTGTTTTTT. Protein sequence: CASRPRGLVETGELFF.

This clonotype has a handful of counts. J is TRBJ1-1 and V is TRBV6-5, with unresolved D. The CDR3 runs to 14 residues. CDR1 and CDR2 (germline): MNHEY, SVGAGI. The V end was cut by 2 bases, the J end by 5 bases, with 12 bases between. This CDR3 reads CASSYRGGYTEAFF. In DNA form, the CDR3 reads TGTGCCAGCAGTTACCGGGGTGGGTATACTGAAGCTTTCTTT.

The genes are TRBV3-1 and TRBJ2-4; TRBD2 aligns across 14 bases. Germline V gene sequence: CDR1 LGHDT, CDR2 YNNKEL (reference sequence). V lost 0 bases, J lost 8 bases, and 12 bases stayed unmatched. The CDR3 consists of 19 residues. The CDR3 here is CASSQDIRLAGGPVDIQYF. The CDR3 coding sequence is TGTGCCAGCAGCCAAGATATTCGACTAGCGGGAGGGCCAGTAGACATTCAGTACTTC. Full variable domain (missing parts from reference TRBV3-1 and TRBJ2-4): DTAVSQTPKYLVTQMGNDKSIKCEQNLGHDTMYWYKQDSKKFLKIMFSYNNKELIINETVPNRFSPKSPDKAHLNLHINSLELGDSAVYFCASSQDIRLAGGPVDIQYFGAGTRLSVL.

V is TRBV10-3 and J is TRBJ1-3, with 9 bases that match TRBD1. This CDR3 comprises 16 residues. From germline, CDR1 is ENHRY and CDR2 SYGVKD. The J segment lost 0 bases and the V segment lost 6 bases, leaving 6 bases of the junction unmatched. CDR3 DNA: TGTGCCATCAGCGCCGGACAGGGGATCTCTGGAAACACCATATATTTT. Translating it yields CAISAGQGISGNTIYF.

This clonotype was recorded only once. The chain employs TRBV5-1 and TRBJ1-1; D gene ambiguous. The CDR3 is 15 residues long. Trimming took 2 bases from V and 1 from J, leaving 12 bases between them. Per germline, CDR1 SGHRS and CDR2 YFSETQ. CDR3 amino acids: CASSFRRKGNTEAFF. The CDR3, as DNA: TGCGCCAGCAGCTTCAGGAGAAAGGGGAACACTGAAGCTTTCTTT.

This clonotype appeared many times. V is TRBV25-1 and J is TRBJ2-4, with D uncertain. CDR1 MGHDK and CDR2 SYGVNS come from the germline V gene. CDR3 length equals 14 residues. V lost 1 base to trimming and J lost 7 bases, with 11 bases between them. CDR3 protein: CASSEFRKGNIQYF. The CDR3 DNA sequence: TGTGCCAGCAGTGAATTCAGGAAAGGGAACATTCAGTACTTC.

V is TRBV20-1 and J is TRBJ2-7; the match to TRBD2 covers 12 bases. The CDR3 extends over 18 amino acids. Germline-derived CDR1 and CDR2 are DFQATT and SNEGSKA (reference sequence). V lost 1 base and J lost 3; bases outside the gene matches: 13. The CDR3 region is CSARAFQSTSGSNYEQYF. The CDR3, as DNA: TGCAGTGCTAGAGCCTTCCAATCGACTAGCGGGAGTAACTACGAGCAGTACTTC.